This T cell receptor beta chain was profiled in a study of blood T cells in healthy people across ages. Study-wide background: With template switching, about one barcoded beta molecule was captured per two T cells. Points from the study as a whole: Higher diversity and more naive CD4+ cells were features of long-lived donors, compared to aged donors. Possibly, changes in expanded clonotypes were confounded because donor CMV status was unknown.

The CDR3 extends over 15 amino acids. The trim removed 7 bases at V and 1 base at J, leaving 9 bases unmatched. Then a second PCR, running about 6 to 12 cycles, was carried out with a sample-barcoded 5' primer and a J-beta primer mix. From the 5' RACE reads, TCRdb called clonotypes with MiXCR, one entry per CDR3 protein. In the table there are about 640,000 distinct CDR3 sequences, 25% to 30% of which are singletons. As concerns this clonotype: Its antigen is currently unknown.

The sample comprised blood. The V call is TRBV12-3 or TRBV12-4, the J call TRBJ1-1; TRBD1 matches 7 bases. The sequence was collected from a woman older than 75 in good health. The CDR3 spells CASTTRQGTNTEAFF. CDR3 in DNA: TGTGCCAGCACCACCCGACAGGGTACGAACACTGAAGCTTTCTTT.